The 12 T cell receptor beta chains listed next were all sequenced from one sample in a study of shared clonotypes between healthy human individuals. CD8 cells regarded as naive lacked CD45RO, were positively chosen for CCR7, and omitted terminally differentiated effector memory CD45RA+ cells. Profiled with immunoSEQ multiplex PCR; TCRdb holds only in-frame clones, not every one. In the table there are more than 2 million clones, just under 95% of which are singletons. The sample comprised naive CD8+ T cells from PBMCs. The receptors derive from a man in his late teens or twenties in good health. Some clones in this sample may be carry-over from other donors' samples.

The rearrangement uses TRBV27 and TRBJ2-7; tentatively, D is TRBD1 or TRBD2 (5 bases each). CDR1 MNHEY and CDR2 SMNVEV come from the germline V gene (reference sequence). The ends were cut back, 3 bases at V and 4 bases at J, with 13 bases in the middle. This CDR3 is 14 amino acids long. CDR3 nucleotides: TGTGCCAGCAGTTTCATCGGGGCCCTTTACGAGCAGTACTTC. Residues: CASSFIGALYEQYF.

This chain uses TRBV7-8 with TRBJ1-1, with a tentative D call TRBD1 (5 bases). Trimming stripped 1 base from V and 3 bases from J, with 18 bases between. The CDR3 is 17 residues long. CDR1 and CDR2 (germline): SGHVS, FQNEAQ. In DNA form, the CDR3 reads TGTGCCAGCAGCTTAGAAGACACGACGGGGGTTGACACTGAAGCTTTCTTT. The encoded protein is CASSLEDTTGVDTEAFF. Full variable domain (rest looked up from reference TRBV7-8 and TRBJ1-1): GAGVSQSPRYKVAKRGQDVALRCDPISGHVSLFWYQQALGQGPEFLTYFQNEAQLDKSGLPSDRFFAERPEGSVSTLKIQRTQQEDSAVYLCASSLEDTTGVDTEAFFGQGTRLTVV.

This clone showed up just once. V is TRBV27 and J is TRBJ2-3; TRBD2 aligns across 8 bases. The CDR3 sequence is 16 residues long. The trim removed 3 bases at V and 2 bases at J, leaving 7 bases unmatched. Germline CDR1 is MNHEY and CDR2 is SMNVEV (reference sequence). The CDR3, as DNA: TGTGCCAGCAGTTTTCTTACTAGCGGCGACACAGATACGCAGTATTTT. Translation gives CASSFLTSGDTDTQYF.

CDR3 in amino acids: CASSQRGQNYGYTF. DNA of the CDR3: TGTGCCAGCAGTCAACGAGGACAGAACTATGGCTACACCTTC. The chain carries TRBV5-4 and TRBJ1-2; D is possibly TRBD1 (6 bases). The CDR3 contains 14 residues. Germline V CDR1 and CDR2: SGHNT, YYREEE (reference sequence). V was trimmed by 5 bases and J by 2 bases, leaving 13 bases between them.

Concerning this clone itself: Other nucleotide sequences in the sample specify the same CDR3. The chain has TRBV27 and TRBJ1-1; D gene uncertain. Germline CDR1 and CDR2: MNHEY and SMNVEV (reference sequence). V lost 5 bases and J lost 0, with 16 bases in between. This CDR3 comprises 16 residues. The CDR3 DNA sequence: TGTGCCAGCAGTCCCCTGCCTGGAGGGATGAACACTGAAGCTTTCTTT. It encodes CASSPLPGGMNTEAFF.

The chain uses TRBV30 and TRBJ2-2; 10 bases are a match to TRBD2. Germline trimming cut 1 base from V and 7 bases from J; bases unmatched to any gene: 6. CDR1 and CDR2 (germline): GTSNPN, SVGIG (reference sequence). The CDR3 sequence is 15 residues long. CDR3 nucleotide sequence: TGTGCCTGGAGTGCGCTAGCGGGAGCACGCGGGGAGCTGTTTTTT. Encoded protein: CAWSALAGARGELFF.

In DNA form, the CDR3 reads TGTGCCACTGAGCTAGGGCCCGTCGGCAATGAGCAGTTCTTC. Protein sequence: CATELGPVGNEQFF. The chain uses TRBV6-1 and TRBJ2-1; no clear D. V lost 10 bases, J lost 6 bases, and 19 bases lay in between. This CDR3 has 14 residues. Germline CDR1 and CDR2: MNHNS and SASEGT.

Comment on this clone: In the same sample, other DNA sequences code for this CDR3. The chain is built from TRBV2 and TRBJ2-1; possible D gene TRBD2, 6 bases. There are 15 residues in the CDR3. Germline assignment: CDR1 SNHLY and CDR2 FYNNEI. V was shortened by 0 bases and J by 0 bases, with 6 bases between the two germline ends. CDR3 nucleotides: TGTGCCAGCAGTGAAGCCGGGAGCTCCTACAATGAGCAGTTCTTC. Encoded protein: CASSEAGSSYNEQFF.

Of note for this clone: Different DNA sequences within this sample yield the same CDR3. The CDR3 sequence is CASSLGRGDTQYF. For the CDR3, the DNA is TGTGCCAGCAGTTTAGGCCGGGGGGATACGCAGTATTTT. The chain uses TRBV27 and TRBJ2-3; TRBD2 is a possible D gene (6 bases). Looked up from germline, CDR1 is MNHEY and CDR2 is SMNVEV (reference sequence). V was pared by 2 bases and J by 6 bases, with 9 bases between. This CDR3 contains 13 residues.

The chain is built from TRBV5-6 and TRBJ1-4, with D tentatively TRBD1 (6 bases). The CDR3 spans 14 residues. Trimming cost V 4 bases and J 2 bases, with 9 bases left between them. From germline, CDR1 is SGHDT and CDR2 YYEEEE. The DNA for the CDR3 is TGTGCCAGCAGCCCTACAGGGACTAATGAAAAACTGTTTTTT. The encoded protein is CASSPTGTNEKLFF. Complete variable domain (other parts from reference TRBV5-6 and TRBJ1-4): DAGVTQSPTHLIKTRGQQVTLRCSPKSGHDTVSWYQQALGQGPQFIFQYYEEEERQRGNFPDRFSGHQFPNYSSELNVNALLLGDSALYLCASSPTGTNEKLFFGSGTQLSVL.

The chain combines TRBV7-3 with TRBJ2-7, with 10 positions matching TRBD1. This CDR3 has 15 residues. Germline CDR1 SGHTA, CDR2 FQGTGA. V was clipped by 5 bases and J by 2 bases; unmatched bases: 6. The CDR3 nucleotides read TGTGCCAGCAGCCCGGACGGGACAGGGGCCTACGAGCAGTACTTC. This sequence encodes CASSPDGTGAYEQYF.

The chain recombines TRBV19 with TRBJ1-2; no definite D call. Germline V gives CDR1 LNHDA, CDR2 SQIVND (reference sequence). With 5 bases removed from V and 4 bases from J, the gap between germline ends came to 14 bases. This CDR3 spans 14 amino acids. DNA for the CDR3: TGTGCCAGTAGTCCCGGATTGCCTGCCTATGGCTACACCTTC. Its protein is CASSPGLPAYGYTF.